This T cell receptor beta chain was obtained from a study of T-cell reconstitution after alpha-beta-depleted transplantation in children (TCRdb year 2016). Background on the whole study: Using TCR repertoire profiling, the study followed T-cell immune reconstitution in a quantitative way in children after TCRalphabeta/CD19-depleted allogeneic hematopoietic cell transplantation.

CDR1 SGHRS and CDR2 YFSETQ are derived from the germline V gene. The CDR3 sequence holds 15 residues, the cysteine and phenylalanine included. Only CDR3 DNA remains: 45 bases, in frame from the first base. V is trimmed back by 4 bases and J by 4 bases, and the junction contains 10 bases that no gene match accounts for. The treatment or condition tag for this specimen amounts to: allogeneic hematopoietic cell transplantation with graft depleted of TCRalphabeta T cells and CD19 B cells. The transplant recipients were children given TCRalphabeta/CD19-depleted allogeneic hematopoietic cell grafts. In the case of this clonotype: No cognate antigen has been identified for it. The input lacks base qualities; no much larger clone sits a single base away.

Library preparation employed PCR. These reads were obtained on an Illumina HiSeq 2500. To normalize quantification of the TCRbeta repertoire, the TCR libraries were built with molecular barcoding that relied on unique molecular identifiers. TCRdb redid the processing of the public reads, applying fastp at Q25 and MiXCR, and retained in-frame beta chains. Each entry merges the rows of one CDR3 protein and shows their most common DNA and genes. Counted in this sample were about 240,000 distinct CDR3 sequences; 20% to 30% of them appeared once. The top ten clones comprise roughly 2.7% of the sample. Overall results and qualifications from the work: Over subsequent months, a decline in hyperexpanded clone frequencies was noted, and after one year, T-cell counts and TCRbeta diversity were mostly ascribed to newly produced T cells. The apparently early recovery of alphabetaT-cell counts about two months after transplant reportedly depended on only several hundred rapidly expanded clones that came from non-depleted graft cells. In some patients, high TCRbeta diversity at day 60 was attributed to recipient T cells and intrathymic progenitors that had survived conditioning.

The chain uses TRBV5-1 and TRBJ1-2, with TRBD1 matching 7 junction bases. The source of this sequence is a girl aged 2-15 years with Fanconi anemia, due to receive a stem cell transplant. Sample: PBMCs, taken before TCRalphabeta/CD19-depleted stem cell transplant. CDR3 loop: CASSPGGTASYGYTF. The bases are TGCGCCAGCAGCCCGGGAGGGACAGCTTCCTATGGCTACACCTTC.